These 30 T cell receptor beta chains share one sample of origin, sequenced in a study of blood T cell repertoires in COVID-19. TCRdb's copy holds only in-frame clones and misses some; the assay was immunoSEQ multiplex PCR. The profile shows 65,000 to 85,000 clones, 70% to 75% of them singletons. Sequenced: peripheral blood. These receptors were taken from a man between 45 and 60 years old with active or convalescent COVID-19.

V usage is TRBV2 and J usage is TRBJ1-1; D perhaps matches TRBD1 (6 bases). Germline V gives CDR1 SNHLY, CDR2 FYNNEI. The V and J ends lost 6 bases and 0 bases respectively, with 23 bases between them. There are 18 residues in the CDR3. For the CDR3, the DNA is TGTGCCAGCAGACCAAGAGGGGGAGGGGCCCCCTTGAACACTGAAGCTTTCTTT. Translating gives CASRPRGGGAPLNTEAFF.

V and J are TRBV5-4 and TRBJ2-3; 10 positions match TRBD1. Germline V gene sequence: CDR1 SGHNT, CDR2 YYREEE (reference sequence). The length of the CDR3 is 18 residues. V shed 2 bases, J shed 0 bases, and the junction held 9 bases outside the gene matches. CDR3 sequence: CASSLDRGPFSSTDTQYF. The CDR3 region has the DNA TGTGCCAGCAGCTTAGACAGGGGGCCTTTTTCTAGCACAGATACGCAGTATTTT.

The chain combines TRBV5-4 with TRBJ1-1; tentatively, D is TRBD1 (6 bases). V lost 3 bases and J lost 7, with 10 bases in between. The CDR3 loop spans 12 amino acids. Germline V gives CDR1 SGHNT, CDR2 YYREEE (reference sequence). In DNA, the CDR3 is TGTGCCAGCAGCTCAGTGGACAGTGAAGCTTTCTTT. As protein: CASSSVDSEAFF.

The count of this clone is one. The chain has TRBV27 and TRBJ1-6; the match to TRBD1 covers 8 bases. The germline V gene encodes CDR1 MNHEY and CDR2 SMNVEV (reference sequence). The junction had 3 bases not matched to a gene; V was cut back by 10 bases and J by 4 bases. This CDR3 spans 13 amino acids. CDR3 in amino acids: CATRTGYNSPLHF. The CDR3 DNA sequence: TGTGCCACCAGGACAGGGTATAATTCACCCCTCCACTTT.

The V call is TRBV7-8, the J call TRBJ2-7; no definite D call. Trimming cost V 6 bases and J 0 bases, with 12 bases left between them. Germline CDR1 is SGHVS and CDR2 is FQNEAQ. CDR3 length equals 14 residues. The CDR3 sequence is CASRIFGSSYEQYF. The CDR3 nucleotides are TGTGCCAGCAGGATTTTTGGCAGCTCCTACGAGCAGTACTTC.

The V and J genes are TRBV7-2 and TRBJ2-3; 7 bases map to TRBD2. CDR1 is SGHTA and CDR2 is FQGNSA in the germline V gene. Trimming at V came to 1 base and at J to 1 base, leaving 2 bases not matched to a gene. The CDR3 has 15 amino acids. The CDR3 sequence: CASSLEGRGTDTQYF. In nucleotides, the CDR3 is TGTGCCAGCAGCTTAGAGGGGAGGGGCACAGATACGCAGTATTTT.

The CDR3 region is CASSYPGGGDYEQYF. DNA of the CDR3: TGTGCCAGCAGTTACCCGGGTGGAGGGGACTACGAGCAGTACTTC. The chain employs TRBV6-6 and TRBJ2-7; D might be TRBD2 (6 bases). Germline lookup yields CDR1 MNHNY and CDR2 SVGAGI (reference sequence). Trimming took 2 bases from V and 3 from J, leaving 14 bases between them. This CDR3 spans 15 amino acids.

The rearrangement uses TRBV19 and TRBJ1-2, with D possibly TRBD1 on 6 matching bases. Germline V gene lookup returns CDR1 LNHDA and CDR2 SQIVND (reference sequence). The germline V and J ends were trimmed by 4 bases and 2 bases, with 11 bases remaining between them. There are 14 residues in the CDR3. Here the CDR3 DNA reads TGTGCCAGTAGTAAACAGGGACTAAACTATGGCTACACCTTC. It translates to CASSKQGLNYGYTF. The full variable domain, its missing parts supplied by reference TRBV19 and TRBJ1-2, is DGGITQSPKYLFRKEGQNVTLSCEQNLNHDAMYWYRQDPGQGLRLIYYSQIVNDFQKGDIAEGYSVSREKKESFPLTVTSAQKNPTAFYLCASSKQGLNYGYTFGSGTRLTVV.

This clone was seen more than once but under ten times. This chain uses TRBV6-5 with TRBJ1-5, with 7 bases that match TRBD1. V trimming: 8 bases; J trimming: 4 bases; junction bases outside the gene matches: 5. The CDR3 runs to 13 residues. In germline, CDR1 is MNHEY, CDR2 SVGAGI. This CDR3 is CASGGTDNQPQHF. In DNA, the CDR3 is TGTGCCAGCGGAGGGACAGATAATCAGCCCCAGCATTTT.

V is TRBV7-2 and J is TRBJ2-7, with a possible D match to TRBD1 (5 bases). This CDR3 is built from 15 residues. The V end was cut by 2 bases, the J end by 2 bases, with 13 bases between. In germline, CDR1 is SGHTA, CDR2 FQGNSA. DNA for the CDR3: TGTGCCAGCAGCTTACAGGGCCTCGACACCTACGAGCAGTACTTC. Protein: CASSLQGLDTYEQYF.

This chain links TRBV9 with TRBJ2-1; D remains unclear. Germline values: CDR1 SGDLS, CDR2 YYNGEE. Trimming took off 7 bases at V and 9 bases at J, with 14 bases between the two ends. This CDR3 region has 12 residues. The CDR3 spells CASPSTYVEQFF. In nucleotides, the CDR3 is TGTGCCAGCCCTTCAACTTATGTTGAGCAGTTCTTC.

This clone was observed a single time. The genes are TRBV6-5 and TRBJ1-1; D remains ambiguous. The CDR3 length is 14 residues. V was pared by 2 bases and J by 1 base, with 8 bases between. Germline V lookup: CDR1 MNHEY, CDR2 SVGAGI. This CDR3 reads CASSYRRGNTEAFF. The DNA of the CDR3 is TGTGCCAGCAGTTACCGGCGAGGGAACACTGAAGCTTTCTTT.

This clone turned up a few times. This chain joins TRBV29-1 and TRBJ1-6; 10 nucleotides line up with TRBD1. The CDR3 covers 13 residues. V lost 7 bases, J lost 8 bases, and 5 bases stayed unmatched. CDR1 is SQVTM and CDR2 is ANQGSEA in the germline V gene. The CDR3 protein is CSARTGGDSPLHF. The CDR3 nucleotides read TGCAGCGCTAGGACAGGGGGGGATTCACCCCTCCACTTT.

This chain uses TRBV29-1 with TRBJ2-1; TRBD2 agrees at 9 bases. CDR1 and CDR2 (germline): SQVTM, ANQGSEA. The V segment lost 5 bases and the J segment 6 bases; nucleotides outside the gene matches: 8. The CDR3 has 14 amino acids. CDR3 protein: CSVQSGGPPNEQFF. The CDR3 region has the DNA TGCAGCGTTCAGAGCGGGGGGCCACCCAATGAGCAGTTCTTC.

The rearrangement uses TRBV9 and TRBJ2-7; the match to TRBD2 covers 9 bases. The CDR3 extends over 12 amino acids. V lost 3 bases and J lost 7; bases outside the gene matches: 2. Germline V gene lookup returns CDR1 SGDLS and CDR2 YYNGEE. CDR3 residues: CASSALAGEQYF. The DNA of the CDR3 is TGTGCCAGCAGCGCCCTAGCGGGGGAGCAGTACTTC.

This rearrangement joins TRBV20-1 to TRBJ2-7; no clear D. The CDR3 consists of 15 residues. Trimming left V 3 bases short and J 4 bases short, with 19 bases between. Per germline, CDR1 DFQATT and CDR2 SNEGSKA (reference sequence). This CDR3 reads CSASTSFEVSYEQYF. In nucleotides, the CDR3 is TGCAGTGCTAGTACCAGCTTTGAGGTTTCATACGAGCAGTACTTC.

V and J are TRBV7-3 and TRBJ1-3; perhaps TRBD1 as D (6 bases). V was cut by 5 bases and J by 2 bases, with 13 bases left in between. Germline values: CDR1 SGHTA, CDR2 FQGTGA. The CDR3 spans 15 residues. Here the CDR3 DNA reads TGTGCCAGCAGCGCGACAGGTCGTGCTGGAAACACCATATATTTT. Residues: CASSATGRAGNTIYF.

The V call is TRBV3-1 (or the pseudogene TRBV3-2), the J call TRBJ2-7, with a tentative D call TRBD2 (5 bases). Germline CDR1 and CDR2: LGHDT and YNNKEL (reference sequence). CDR3 size: 13 residues. Trimming removed 0 bases at V and 5 bases at J, with 8 bases between. The CDR3 loop reads CASSQDGADEQYF. The CDR3 region has the DNA TGTGCCAGCAGCCAAGACGGAGCGGACGAGCAGTACTTC.

The gene calls are TRBV10-3 and TRBJ1-2; 9 nucleotides align to TRBD1. Losses at the gene ends were 4 bases for V and 6 bases for J; bases not matched to a gene: 3. Per germline, CDR1 ENHRY and CDR2 SYGVKD. The CDR3 spans 13 residues. The CDR3 DNA reads TGTGCCATCAGTGGGGGACAGGGCGATGGCTACACCTTC. Protein: CAISGGQGDGYTF.

The V call is TRBV5-1, the J call TRBJ2-2; 8 bases map to TRBD1. CDR1 is SGHRS and CDR2 is YFSETQ in the germline V gene. There are 18 residues in the CDR3. The trim removed 4 bases at V and 4 bases at J, leaving 15 bases unmatched. The CDR3, as DNA: TGCGCCAGCAGCGCTGGTTTAGACAGGGGCTCGTTCACCGGGGAGCTGTTTTTT. It encodes CASSAGLDRGSFTGELFF.

This clone was found once. J is TRBJ1-6 and V is TRBV11-2; TRBD1 might be the D (6 bases). Germline CDR1 is SGHAT and CDR2 is FQNNGV. The CDR3 is made up of 16 amino acids. The V end was cut by 0 bases, the J end by 5 bases, with 11 bases between. CDR3 amino acids: CASSLEGGRDNSPLHF. Written as DNA, the CDR3 is TGTGCCAGCAGCTTAGAAGGGGGTCGCGATAATTCACCCCTCCACTTT.

The chain has TRBV7-2 and TRBJ1-5, with 7 nucleotides matching TRBD1. Trimming at V came to 4 bases and at J to 6 bases, leaving 21 bases not matched to a gene. Germline V gene data show CDR1 as SGHTA and CDR2 as FQGNSA. The CDR3 extends over 19 amino acids. The CDR3 DNA is TGTGCCAGCAGCTCCAGCCCGGGACAGAACACCCGGTGGGGTCAGCCCCAGCATTTT. It yields the protein CASSSSPGQNTRWGQPQHF.

The chain recombines TRBV14 with TRBJ2-1, with D possibly matching TRBD1 (6 bases). Per germline, CDR1 SGHDN and CDR2 FVKESK. The length of the CDR3 is 15 residues. The V gene lost 8 bases and the J gene lost 4 bases, with 18 bases spanning the gap. The CDR3 reads CASGERGLLYNEQFF. For the CDR3, the DNA is TGTGCCAGCGGTGAAAGGGGGTTGCTTTACAATGAGCAGTTCTTC.

The gene calls are TRBV19 and TRBJ1-4; D is possibly TRBD1 (5 bases). CDR1 and CDR2 (germline): LNHDA, SQIVND (reference sequence). The CDR3 loop spans 13 amino acids. Trimming stripped 8 bases from V and 6 bases from J, with 13 bases between. CDR3 sequence reads: CASALGLDEKLFF. CDR3 DNA sequence: TGTGCCAGTGCCTTGGGACTGGATGAAAAACTGTTTTTT.

The CDR3 DNA reads as TGTGCCAGCAGCTTGGATAGCGGGGGGGCATATACGCAGTATTTT. Amino acids: CASSLDSGGAYTQYF. The genes are TRBV5-5 and TRBJ2-3, with 11 bases that match TRBD2. This CDR3 is built from 15 residues. Germline CDR1 is SGHKS and CDR2 is YYEKEE (reference sequence). The V gene end was trimmed by 0 bases and the J gene end by 7 bases; junction bases not matched to a gene: 4.

This rearrangement joins TRBV7-8 to TRBJ1-6, with 10 bases matching TRBD1. Trimming cost V 5 bases and J 10 bases; bases outside gene matches: 5. Germline V gene lookup returns CDR1 SGHVS and CDR2 FQNEAQ. The CDR3 contains 14 residues. CDR3 in DNA: TGTGCCAGCAGCACCGGGACAGGGGCCTCACCCCTCCACTTT. Translated: CASSTGTGASPLHF. The full variable domain, its missing parts supplied by reference TRBV7-8 and TRBJ1-6, is GAGVSQSPRYKVAKRGQDVALRCDPISGHVSLFWYQQALGQGPEFLTYFQNEAQLDKSGLPSDRFFAERPEGSVSTLKIQRTQQEDSAVYLCASSTGTGASPLHFGNGTRLTVT.

The CDR3 sequence is CASSISNYLATNEKLFF. The CDR3 DNA reads TGTGCCAGTAGTATTTCGAACTACCTTGCAACTAATGAAAAACTGTTTTTT. The V call is TRBV19, the J call TRBJ1-4; D not certain. Germline V lookup: CDR1 LNHDA, CDR2 SQIVND (reference sequence). The CDR3 runs 17 residues. Trimming shortened V by 3 bases and J by 0 bases, and 14 bases separated the two germline ends. The whole variable domain, remainder taken from reference TRBV19 and TRBJ1-4, is DGGITQSPKYLFRKEGQNVTLSCEQNLNHDAMYWYRQDPGQGLRLIYYSQIVNDFQKGDIAEGYSVSREKKESFPLTVTSAQKNPTAFYLCASSISNYLATNEKLFFGSGTQLSVL.

This chain connects TRBV6-5 to TRBJ1-2; D remains unclear. The germline V gene has CDR1 MNHEY and CDR2 SVGAGI. The CDR3 totals 11 residues. Between the trimmed V and J ends, which lost 6 bases and 8 bases, there was a span of 10 bases. This chain's CDR3 is CASSPERGYTF. The CDR3 bases are TGTGCCAGCAGCCCGGAGCGGGGCTACACCTTC.

The V call is TRBV21-1, the J call TRBJ2-6; the tabulated D call, TRBD2, remains unverified against the DNA. TRBV21-1 is a recognized pseudogene. This CDR3 contains 17 residues. CDR3 loop: CASSNTLEVSGANVLTF. As DNA, the CDR3 is TGTGCCAGCAGCAATACACTCGAGGTTTCTGGGGCCAACGTCCTGACTTTC.

The V and J genes are TRBV24-1 and TRBJ2-5; 9 bases fit TRBD2. The CDR3 sequence is 17 residues long. Trimming cost V 9 bases and J 5 bases; bases outside gene matches: 18. The germline CDR1 and CDR2 sequences are KGHDR and SFDVKD. The chain's CDR3 is CATDSWSAGGPEETQYF. CDR3 sequence (DNA): TGTGCCACCGACAGTTGGTCGGCGGGGGGGCCGGAGGAGACCCAGTACTTC.